This record concerns one TCR beta chain sequence. Its antigen is not known. These data originate in a study of cytomegalovirus exposure and HLA in healthy donors. The V gene end was trimmed by 5 bases and the J gene end by 0 bases; junction bases not matched to a gene: 8. In germline, CDR1 is SGHTA, CDR2 FQGNSA. This CDR3 has 17 amino acids. Use of 60 Vbeta and 13 Jbeta primers characterized the PCR. This table comes from immunoSEQ multiplex PCR, and its TCRdb copy is limited to in-frame clones, with some not included. The profile shows roughly 120,000 clones, 65% to 85% of them singletons. Study-level results: Among the sequence variants, a highly shared cluster was likely an artifact of sequencing. Three of the chains that were CMV-associated were confirmed in vitro to be specific for CMV antigens. A later analysis showed HLA-associated TCR beta chains outstripping equally common others in clonal expansion.

The specimen was PBMCs. The rearrangement uses TRBV7-2 and TRBJ1-3; 9 bases map to TRBD1. This TCR derives from a man aged 45-60 years in good health and CMV-seronegative. This CDR3 reads CASSPGTGSISGNTIYF. CDR3 nucleotides: TGTGCCAGCAGCCCCGGGACAGGGTCTATCTCTGGAAACACCATATATTTT.